Given below is one T cell receptor beta chain in context. The antigen is unknown. Mouse gene names and germline throughout. From the germline J gene comes the end of the CDR3, since the read stops 4 residues before it. This CDR3 has 15 residues. From germline, CDR1 is NNHNN and CDR2 SYGAGS (reference sequence). J gave up 0 bases and V 3 bases, and 4 bases lay outside the gene matches. Cutaneous lymph node cells were pooled, and they were sorted using CD4, CD8alpha, NKG2D, NKG2ACE and other markers. The sample comes from a study of CD8+ T cells in alopecia areata. As for the study in general: Donors of skin were C3H/HeJ mice aged about 6-12 months with spontaneous alopecia, and recipients were roughly 6-11-week-old female C3H/HeJ mice.

Investigators isolated RNA and reverse transcribed it into cDNA to act as the sequencing template. TCRdb's table, derived via immunoSEQ multiplex PCR, lists solely in-frame clones and lacks some. This record lists about 300,000 clones, none seen once only, and the top ten clones contain more than 1%. Study-wide results and limits: Higher clonality and more expanded CD8+ clones appeared in lesional than normal scalp. Clarity of TCR sharing across patients fell short of that in mice, possibly HLA-related.

Sequences were obtained from CD4+ T cells sorted from a lymph node. This clonotype was sampled from a C3H/HeJ mouse with alopecia areata. Strain haplotype (MHC): H2-k. V and J are TRBV13-2 and TRBJ2-3; 7 bases fit TRBD1. CDR3 sequence reads: CASGVNRGSAETLYF. The covered CDR3 bases are TGTGCCAGCGGTGTTAACAGGGGTAGTGCAGAA.